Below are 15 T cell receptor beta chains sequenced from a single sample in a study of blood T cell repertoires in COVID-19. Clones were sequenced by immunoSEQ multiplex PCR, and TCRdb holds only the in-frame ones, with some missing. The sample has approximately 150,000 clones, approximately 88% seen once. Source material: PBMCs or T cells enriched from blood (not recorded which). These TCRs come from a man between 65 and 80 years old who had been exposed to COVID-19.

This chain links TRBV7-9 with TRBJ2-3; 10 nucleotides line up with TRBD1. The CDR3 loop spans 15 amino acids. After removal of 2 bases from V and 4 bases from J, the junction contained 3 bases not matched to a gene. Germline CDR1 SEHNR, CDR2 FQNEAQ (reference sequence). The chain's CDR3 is CASSLWGTGADTQYF. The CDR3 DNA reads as TGTGCCAGCAGCTTATGGGGGACAGGGGCAGATACGCAGTATTTT. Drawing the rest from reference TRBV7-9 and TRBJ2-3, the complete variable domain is DTGVSQNPRHKITKRGQNVTFRCDPISEHNRLYWYRQTLGQGPEFLTYFQNEAQLEKSRLLSDRFSAERPKGSFSTLEIQRTEQGDSAMYLCASSLWGTGADTQYFGPGTRLTVL.

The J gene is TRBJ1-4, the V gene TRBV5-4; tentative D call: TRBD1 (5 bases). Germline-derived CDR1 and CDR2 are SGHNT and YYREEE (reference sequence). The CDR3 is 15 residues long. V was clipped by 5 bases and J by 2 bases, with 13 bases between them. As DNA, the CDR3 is TGTGCCAGCAGACGAACAGGAGGGACTAATGAAAAACTGTTTTTT. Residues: CASRRTGGTNEKLFF.

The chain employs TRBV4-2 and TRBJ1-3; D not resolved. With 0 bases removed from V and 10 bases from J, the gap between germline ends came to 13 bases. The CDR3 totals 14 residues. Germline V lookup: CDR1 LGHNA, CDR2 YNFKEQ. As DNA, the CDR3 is TGTGCCAGCAGCCAAGAAGGGCAGGCGGGTACCATATATTTT. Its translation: CASSQEGQAGTIYF.

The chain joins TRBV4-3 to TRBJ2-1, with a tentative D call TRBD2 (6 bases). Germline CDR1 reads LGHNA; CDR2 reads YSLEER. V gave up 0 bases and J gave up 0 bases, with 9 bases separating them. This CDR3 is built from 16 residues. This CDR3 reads CASSQERGSSYNEQFF. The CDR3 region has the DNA TGCGCCAGCAGCCAAGAGCGGGGTAGCTCCTACAATGAGCAGTTCTTC.

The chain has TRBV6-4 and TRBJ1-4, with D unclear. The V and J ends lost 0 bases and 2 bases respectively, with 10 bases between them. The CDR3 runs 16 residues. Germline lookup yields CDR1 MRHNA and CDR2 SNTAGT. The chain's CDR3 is CASSDSSGNTNEKLFF. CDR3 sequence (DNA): TGTGCCAGCAGTGACTCCTCCGGGAATACTAATGAAAAACTGTTTTTT.

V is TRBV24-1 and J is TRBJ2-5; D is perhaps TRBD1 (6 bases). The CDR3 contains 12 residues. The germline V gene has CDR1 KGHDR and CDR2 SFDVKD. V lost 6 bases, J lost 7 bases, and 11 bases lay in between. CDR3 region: CATSSQGPTQYF. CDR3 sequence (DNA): TGTGCCACCAGTTCACAGGGTCCGACCCAGTACTTC.

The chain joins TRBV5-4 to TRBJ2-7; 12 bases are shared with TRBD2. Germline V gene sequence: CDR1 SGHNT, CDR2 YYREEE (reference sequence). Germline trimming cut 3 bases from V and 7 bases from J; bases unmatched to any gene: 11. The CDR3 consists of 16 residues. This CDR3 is CASSSSGTSGYWEQYF. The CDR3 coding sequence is TGTGCCAGCAGCTCCTCCGGGACTAGCGGGTACTGGGAGCAGTACTTC.

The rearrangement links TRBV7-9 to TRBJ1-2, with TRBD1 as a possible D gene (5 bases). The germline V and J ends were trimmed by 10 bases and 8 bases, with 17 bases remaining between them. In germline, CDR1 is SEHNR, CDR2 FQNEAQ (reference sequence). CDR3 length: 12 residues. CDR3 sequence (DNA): TGTGCCAACCAGGACACATCAAGGGGCTACACCTTC. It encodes CANQDTSRGYTF.

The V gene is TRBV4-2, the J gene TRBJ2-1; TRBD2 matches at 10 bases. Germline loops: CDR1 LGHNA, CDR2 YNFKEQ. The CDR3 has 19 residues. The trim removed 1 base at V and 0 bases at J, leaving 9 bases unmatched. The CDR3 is CASSQGGTSGAPSYNEQFF. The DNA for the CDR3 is TGTGCCAGCAGCCAAGGGGGCACTAGCGGGGCGCCCTCCTACAATGAGCAGTTCTTC.

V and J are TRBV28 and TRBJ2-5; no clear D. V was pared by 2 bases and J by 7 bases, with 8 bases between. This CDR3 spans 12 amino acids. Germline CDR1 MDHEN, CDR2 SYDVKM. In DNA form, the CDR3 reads TGTGCCAGCAGTTTAACAGCCGGGACCCAGTACTTC. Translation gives CASSLTAGTQYF.

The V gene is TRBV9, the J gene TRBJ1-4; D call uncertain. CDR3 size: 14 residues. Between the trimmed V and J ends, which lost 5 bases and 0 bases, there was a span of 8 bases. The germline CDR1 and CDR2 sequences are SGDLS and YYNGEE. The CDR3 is CASSRLATNEKLFF. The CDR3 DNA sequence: TGTGCCAGCAGTAGACTTGCAACTAATGAAAAACTGTTTTTT.

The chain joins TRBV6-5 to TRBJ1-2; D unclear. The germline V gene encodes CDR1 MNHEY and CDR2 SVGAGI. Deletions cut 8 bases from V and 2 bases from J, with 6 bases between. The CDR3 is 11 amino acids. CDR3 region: CASGLNYGYTF. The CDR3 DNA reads TGTGCCAGCGGACTGAACTATGGCTACACCTTC.

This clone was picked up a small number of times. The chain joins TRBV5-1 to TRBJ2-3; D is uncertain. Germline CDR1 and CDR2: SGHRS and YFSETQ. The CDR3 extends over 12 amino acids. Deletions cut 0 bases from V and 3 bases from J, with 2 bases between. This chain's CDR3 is CASSLATDTQYF. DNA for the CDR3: TGCGCCAGCAGCTTGGCGACAGATACGCAGTATTTT.

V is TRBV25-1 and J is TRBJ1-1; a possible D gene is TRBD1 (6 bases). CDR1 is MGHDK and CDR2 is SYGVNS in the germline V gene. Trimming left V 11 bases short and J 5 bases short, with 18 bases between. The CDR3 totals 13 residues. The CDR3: CAPAAGARTEAFF. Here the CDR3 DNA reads TGTGCCCCCGCCGCAGGGGCGCGGACTGAAGCTTTCTTT.

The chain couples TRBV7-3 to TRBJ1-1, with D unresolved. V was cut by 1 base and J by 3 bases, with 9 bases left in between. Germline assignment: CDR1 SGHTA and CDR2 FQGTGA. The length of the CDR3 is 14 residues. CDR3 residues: CASSLSGSDTEAFF. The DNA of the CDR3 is TGTGCCAGCAGCTTAAGCGGCAGCGACACTGAAGCTTTCTTT.